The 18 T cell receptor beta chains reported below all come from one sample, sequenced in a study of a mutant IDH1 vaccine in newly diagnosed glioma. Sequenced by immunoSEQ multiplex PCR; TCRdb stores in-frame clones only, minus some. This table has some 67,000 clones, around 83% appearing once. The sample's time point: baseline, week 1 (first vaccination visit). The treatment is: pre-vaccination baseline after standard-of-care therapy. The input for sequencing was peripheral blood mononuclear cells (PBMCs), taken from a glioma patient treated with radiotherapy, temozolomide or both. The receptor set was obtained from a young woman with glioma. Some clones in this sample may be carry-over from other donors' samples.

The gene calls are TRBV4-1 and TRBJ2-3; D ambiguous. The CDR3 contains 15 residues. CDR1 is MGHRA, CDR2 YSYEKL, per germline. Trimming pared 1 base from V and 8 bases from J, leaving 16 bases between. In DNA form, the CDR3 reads TGCGCCAGCAGCCAAGTAGGTGGGGTGAGTGTTACGCAGTATTTT. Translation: CASSQVGGVSVTQYF.

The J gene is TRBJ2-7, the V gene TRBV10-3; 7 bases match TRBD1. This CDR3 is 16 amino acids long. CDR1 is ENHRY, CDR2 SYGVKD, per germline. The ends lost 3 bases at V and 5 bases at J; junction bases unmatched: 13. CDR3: CAISDTRTGGVNEQYF. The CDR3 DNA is TGTGCCATCAGTGATACTCGGACAGGTGGAGTAAACGAGCAGTACTTC.

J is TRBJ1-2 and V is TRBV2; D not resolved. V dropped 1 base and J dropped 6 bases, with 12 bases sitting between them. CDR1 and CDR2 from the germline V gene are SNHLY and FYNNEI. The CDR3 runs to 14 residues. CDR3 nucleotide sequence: TGTGCCAGCAGTGAAGTGTGGCAGATCGATGGCTACACCTTC. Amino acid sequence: CASSEVWQIDGYTF.

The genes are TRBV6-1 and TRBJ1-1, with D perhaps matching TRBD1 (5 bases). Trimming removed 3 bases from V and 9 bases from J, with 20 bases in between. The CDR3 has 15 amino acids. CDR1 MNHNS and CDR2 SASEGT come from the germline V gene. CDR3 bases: TGTGCCAGCAGTGAGGGGGGGGGTTTTGGGGAGAAAGCTTTCTTT. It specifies CASSEGGGFGEKAFF.

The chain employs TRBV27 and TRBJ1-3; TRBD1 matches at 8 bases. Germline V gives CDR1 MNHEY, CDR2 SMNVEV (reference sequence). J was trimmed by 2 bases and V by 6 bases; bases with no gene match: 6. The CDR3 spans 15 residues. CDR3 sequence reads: CASSNQGAPGNTIYF. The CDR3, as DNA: TGTGCCAGCAGCAACCAGGGGGCCCCTGGAAACACCATATATTTT.

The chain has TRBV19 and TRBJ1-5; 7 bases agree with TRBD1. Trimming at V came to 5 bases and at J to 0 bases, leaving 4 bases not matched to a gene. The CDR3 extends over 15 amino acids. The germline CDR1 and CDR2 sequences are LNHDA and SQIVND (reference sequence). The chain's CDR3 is CASSPRDSSNQPQHF. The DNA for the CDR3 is TGTGCCAGTAGTCCGCGGGACAGTAGCAATCAGCCCCAGCATTTT.

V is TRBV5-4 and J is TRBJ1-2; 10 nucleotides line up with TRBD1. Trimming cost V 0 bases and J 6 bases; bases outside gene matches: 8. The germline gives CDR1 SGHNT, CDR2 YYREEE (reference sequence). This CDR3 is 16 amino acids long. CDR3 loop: CASSLVSGTGANGYTF. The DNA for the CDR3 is TGTGCCAGCAGCTTGGTATCGGGGACAGGGGCAAATGGCTACACCTTC.

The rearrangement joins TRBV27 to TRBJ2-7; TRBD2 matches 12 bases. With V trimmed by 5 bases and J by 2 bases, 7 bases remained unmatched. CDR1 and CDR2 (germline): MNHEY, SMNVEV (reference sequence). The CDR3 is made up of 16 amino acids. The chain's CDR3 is CASSRGTSGSAYEQYF. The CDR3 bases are TGTGCCAGCAGTCGAGGGACTAGCGGGTCCGCCTACGAGCAGTACTTC.

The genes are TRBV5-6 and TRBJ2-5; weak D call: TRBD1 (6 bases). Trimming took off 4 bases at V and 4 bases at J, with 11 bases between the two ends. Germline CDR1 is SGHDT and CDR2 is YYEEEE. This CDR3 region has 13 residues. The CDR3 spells CASSQQGGETQYF. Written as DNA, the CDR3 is TGTGCCAGCAGCCAACAGGGTGGAGAGACCCAGTACTTC.

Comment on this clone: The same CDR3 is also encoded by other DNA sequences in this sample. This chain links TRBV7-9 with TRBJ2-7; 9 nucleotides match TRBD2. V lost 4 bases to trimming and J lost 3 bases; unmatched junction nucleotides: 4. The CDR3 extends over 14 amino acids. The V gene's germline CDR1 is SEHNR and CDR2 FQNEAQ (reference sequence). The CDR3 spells CASSSVAGDYEQYF. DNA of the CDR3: TGTGCCAGCAGCTCGGTAGCGGGGGACTACGAGCAGTACTTC.

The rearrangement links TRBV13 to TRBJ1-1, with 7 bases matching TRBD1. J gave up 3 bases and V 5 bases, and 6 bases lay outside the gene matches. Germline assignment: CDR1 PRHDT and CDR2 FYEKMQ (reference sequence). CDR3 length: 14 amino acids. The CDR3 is CASSQGVSDTEAFF. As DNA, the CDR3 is TGTGCCAGCAGCCAGGGGGTATCGGACACTGAAGCTTTCTTT.

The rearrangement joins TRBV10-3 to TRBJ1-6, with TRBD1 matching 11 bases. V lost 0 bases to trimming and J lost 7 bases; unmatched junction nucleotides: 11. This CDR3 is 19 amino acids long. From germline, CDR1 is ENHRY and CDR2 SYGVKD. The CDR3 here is CAISESRTGGLSKNSPLHF. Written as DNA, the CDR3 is TGTGCCATCAGTGAGTCGAGGACAGGGGGCCTCTCCAAGAATTCACCCCTCCACTTT.

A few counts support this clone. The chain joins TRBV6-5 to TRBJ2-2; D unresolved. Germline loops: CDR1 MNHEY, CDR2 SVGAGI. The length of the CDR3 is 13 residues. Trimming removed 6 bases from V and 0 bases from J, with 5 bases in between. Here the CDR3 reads CASRYPNTGELFF. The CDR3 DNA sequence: TGTGCCAGCAGATATCCGAACACCGGGGAGCTGTTTTTT.

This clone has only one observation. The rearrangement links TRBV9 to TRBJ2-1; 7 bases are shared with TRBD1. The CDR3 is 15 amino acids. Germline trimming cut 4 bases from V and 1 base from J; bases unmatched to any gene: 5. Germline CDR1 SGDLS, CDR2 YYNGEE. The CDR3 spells CASSPQQGSYNEQFF. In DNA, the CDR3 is TGTGCCAGCAGCCCCCAACAGGGGTCCTACAATGAGCAGTTCTTC.

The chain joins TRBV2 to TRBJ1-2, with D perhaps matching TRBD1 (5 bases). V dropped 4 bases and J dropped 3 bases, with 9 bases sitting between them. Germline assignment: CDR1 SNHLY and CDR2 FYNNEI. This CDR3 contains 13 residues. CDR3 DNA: TGTGCCAGCAGTGGGGGGGGAGACTATGGCTACACCTTC. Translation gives CASSGGGDYGYTF.

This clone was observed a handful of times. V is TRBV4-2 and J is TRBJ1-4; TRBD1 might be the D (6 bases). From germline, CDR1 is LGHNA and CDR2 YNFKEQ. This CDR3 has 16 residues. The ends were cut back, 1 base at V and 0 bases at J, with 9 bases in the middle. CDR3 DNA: TGTGCCAGCAGCCAAGGGGGGACAACAACTAATGAAAAACTGTTTTTT. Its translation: CASSQGGTTTNEKLFF.

CDR3 DNA: TGTGCCAGCAGGGGAGGGCAGGGGCTAAGGTGGGATCAGCCCCAGCATTTT. Its protein product is CASRGGQGLRWDQPQHF. V gene TRBV7-8 combines with J gene TRBJ1-5; tentatively, D is TRBD1 (6 bases). The CDR3 is 17 residues long. V gave up 6 bases and J gave up 5 bases, with 23 bases separating them. Germline V lookup: CDR1 SGHVS, CDR2 FQNEAQ.

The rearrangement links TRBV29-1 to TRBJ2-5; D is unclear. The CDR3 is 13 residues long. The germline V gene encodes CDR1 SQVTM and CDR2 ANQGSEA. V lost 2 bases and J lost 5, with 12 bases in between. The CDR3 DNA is TGCAGCGTTGAATATTCCCCTGGGGAGACCCAGTACTTC. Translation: CSVEYSPGETQYF. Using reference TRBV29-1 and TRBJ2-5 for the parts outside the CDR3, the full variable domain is SAVISQKPSRDICQRGTSLTIQCQVDSQVTMMFWYRQQPGQSLTLIATANQGSEATYESGFVIDKFPISRPNLTFSTLTVSNMSPEDSSIYLCSVEYSPGETQYFGPGTRLLVL.